These 27 T cell receptor beta chains share one sample of origin, sequenced in a study of cytotoxic CD8 clonotypes in ibrutinib-treated CLL (dated by TCRdb to the early 2020s). The library was prepared using the immunoSEQ multiplex PCR assay. TCRdb obtained this table from immuneACCESS and retained in-frame rearrangements with V and J assigned. These tables miss some clones; where compared with another copy, unresolved V genes account for less than half of the shortfall, and the remainder is unexplained. Here the sample has approximately 100,000 clones; roughly 80% occur a single time. Together, the top ten hold around 32% of the sample. The sample's time point label, in plain terms: approximately twelve months on ibrutinib. Sequenced here: PBMCs, sampled after 12 months of ibrutinib treatment. These receptors were taken from a human donor with chronic lymphocytic leukemia.

The chain couples TRBV7-2 to TRBJ2-5, with TRBD2 matching over 8 bases. Per the germline V gene, CDR1 is SGHTA and CDR2 is FQGNSA. This CDR3 comprises 14 residues. With 1 base clipped from V and 5 bases from J, the junction kept 3 bases outside the gene matches. The CDR3 bases are TGTGCCAGCAGCTTAGGAGCGGGGGTTGAGACCCAGTACTTC. Translation: CASSLGAGVETQYF. Full variable domain (outside the CDR3, taken from reference TRBV7-2 and TRBJ2-5): GAGVSQSPSNKVTEKGKDVELRCDPISGHTALYWYRQSLGQGLEFLIYFQGNSAPDKSGLPSDRFSAERTGGSVSTLTIQRTQQEDSAVYLCASSLGAGVETQYFGPGTRLLVL.

This clone showed up just once. The rearrangement uses TRBV6-1 and TRBJ1-2; tentative D call: TRBD1 (5 bases). The CDR3 is 12 amino acids. V lost 2 bases and J 9 bases, leaving 10 bases between the germline ends. Germline values: CDR1 MNHNS, CDR2 SASEGT. CDR3 residues: CASSERTQRYTF. CDR3 coding DNA: TGTGCCAGCAGTGAAAGGACACAGCGCTACACCTTC.

J is TRBJ2-7 and V is TRBV7-6, with TRBD1 as a possible D gene (5 bases). Trimming left V 2 bases short and J 13 bases short, with 18 bases between. This CDR3 is 13 amino acids long. Germline lookup yields CDR1 SGHVS and CDR2 FNYEAQ. CDR3 in amino acids: CASSLQGTAEEYF. The CDR3 DNA reads TGTGCCAGCAGCTTACAGGGAACGGCAGAGGAATACTTC. The full variable domain, with the rest looked up from reference TRBV7-6 and TRBJ2-7, is GAGVSQSPRYKVTKRGQDVALRCDPISGHVSLYWYRQALGQGPEFLTYFNYEAQQDKSGLPNDRFSAERPEGSISTLTIQRTEQRDSAMYRCASSLQGTAEEYFGPGTRLTVT.

The CDR3, as DNA: TGTGCCAGCAGCGTAGGAGTATCGGGGGACTCAGATACGCAGTATTTT. This translates into CASSVGVSGDSDTQYF. The chain recombines TRBV9 with TRBJ2-3; D is possibly TRBD2 (6 bases). V was cut by 0 bases and J by 4 bases, with 15 bases left in between. CDR1 SGDLS and CDR2 YYNGEE come from the germline V gene. The CDR3 has 16 residues.

V and J are TRBV5-1 and TRBJ1-4, with TRBD1 matching 7 bases. CDR3 length: 16 residues. V was pared by 4 bases and J by 5 bases, with 11 bases of the junction left unmatched. From germline, CDR1 is SGHRS and CDR2 YFSETQ. CDR3: CASSLSRTGRNEKLFF. The CDR3 bases are TGCGCCAGCAGCCTCTCTCGGACAGGCAGGAATGAAAAACTGTTTTTT. Drawing the rest from reference TRBV5-1 and TRBJ1-4, the complete variable domain is KAGVTQTPRYLIKTRGQQVTLSCSPISGHRSVSWYQQTPGQGLQFLFEYFSETQRNKGNFPGRFSGRQFSNSRSEMNVSTLELGDSALYLCASSLSRTGRNEKLFFGSGTQLSVL.

This clone was seen ten or more times. The rearrangement joins TRBV28 to TRBJ1-2; tentatively, D is TRBD1 (5 bases). Germline-derived CDR1 and CDR2 are MDHEN and SYDVKM. V was clipped by 5 bases and J by 8 bases, with 18 bases between them. The length of the CDR3 is 14 residues. The CDR3 region is CASSHREGSGGYTF. The DNA of the CDR3 is TGTGCCAGCAGTCACCGGGAGGGTTCAGGGGGCTACACCTTC.

The chain carries TRBV6-1 and TRBJ1-5; TRBD1 aligns across 11 bases. V trimming: 8 bases; J trimming: 3 bases; junction bases outside the gene matches: 3. Germline CDR1 MNHNS, CDR2 SASEGT. The CDR3 totals 14 residues. CDR3 residues: CASGQGAANQPQHF. The CDR3, as DNA: TGTGCCAGCGGACAGGGGGCGGCCAATCAGCCCCAGCATTTT.

The chain links TRBV10-3 to TRBJ2-1, with D possibly TRBD2 on 6 matching bases. The CDR3 has 14 amino acids. V was cut by 0 bases and J by 4 bases, with 7 bases left in between. Germline CDR1 is ENHRY and CDR2 is SYGVKD. The CDR3 protein is CAISESTRYNEQFF. CDR3 DNA sequence: TGTGCCATCAGTGAGTCGACTAGGTACAATGAGCAGTTCTTC.

The V and J genes are TRBV27 and TRBJ2-3; TRBD2 matches 12 bases. Germline V lookup: CDR1 MNHEY, CDR2 SMNVEV (reference sequence). The V gene end was trimmed by 4 bases and the J gene end by 2 bases; junction bases not matched to a gene: 10. The CDR3 has 18 residues. CDR3 residues: CASSSPRLAGGPTDTQYF. CDR3 nucleotide sequence: TGTGCCAGCAGTTCCCCGAGGCTAGCGGGGGGGCCCACAGATACGCAGTATTTT.

V gene TRBV7-2 combines with J gene TRBJ1-5; tentative D call: TRBD1 (6 bases). The CDR3 loop spans 14 amino acids. V was pared by 5 bases and J by 1 base, with 9 bases between. Germline V gene sequence: CDR1 SGHTA, CDR2 FQGNSA. The CDR3 reads CASSAGGSNQPQHF. The CDR3 nucleotides are TGTGCCAGCAGCGCCGGGGGCAGCAATCAGCCCCAGCATTTT.

V and J are TRBV7-2 and TRBJ1-1, with TRBD1 as a possible D gene (6 bases). Between the trimmed V and J ends, which lost 3 bases and 5 bases, there was a span of 13 bases. The V gene's germline CDR1 is SGHTA and CDR2 FQGNSA. This CDR3 has 14 amino acids. CDR3: CASSLNRVQTEAFF. As DNA, the CDR3 is TGTGCCAGCAGCTTGAACAGGGTTCAAACTGAAGCTTTCTTT.

This chain connects TRBV7-2 to TRBJ1-2; 7 bases map to TRBD1. This CDR3 has 14 residues. V shed 1 base, J shed 2 bases, and the junction held 1 base outside the gene matches. CDR1 is SGHTA, CDR2 FQGNSA, per germline. DNA for the CDR3: TGTGCCAGCAGCTTAGTACAGGGGAACTATGGCTACACCTTC. This gives the protein CASSLVQGNYGYTF.

The J gene is TRBJ1-1, the V gene TRBV4-1, with D unresolved. V lost 2 bases, J lost 5 bases, and 12 bases lay in between. The CDR3 runs to 14 residues. Germline CDR1 MGHRA, CDR2 YSYEKL. The CDR3 region is CASSQFTRQTEAFF. The CDR3 DNA reads TGCGCCAGCAGCCAATTTACTCGGCAGACTGAAGCTTTCTTT.

The chain joins TRBV2 to TRBJ2-1; perhaps TRBD1 as D (5 bases). V shed 7 bases and J shed 1 base, with 8 bases lying between them. The CDR3 totals 13 residues. Looked up from germline, CDR1 is SNHLY and CDR2 is FYNNEI. The CDR3 protein is CASNPGSYNEQFF. The CDR3 DNA reads as TGTGCCAGCAATCCAGGGTCCTACAATGAGCAGTTCTTC.

The chain recombines TRBV9 with TRBJ2-3, with D tentatively TRBD2 (7 bases). V was trimmed by 1 base and J by 5 bases, leaving 17 bases between them. Germline CDR1 SGDLS, CDR2 YYNGEE. This CDR3 has 16 residues. The CDR3 nucleotides are TGTGCCAGCAGCGTACGTGGGGGGGCCTCCGGAGATACGCAGTATTTT. It encodes CASSVRGGASGDTQYF.

The CDR3 nucleotides read TGTGCCAGCAGCTTAGCGGGGACTAGCGGGGGGCTTTCCTACGAGCAGTACTTC. Translation: CASSLAGTSGGLSYEQYF. The rearrangement links TRBV7-2 to TRBJ2-7; 15 nucleotides align to TRBD2. The CDR3 spans 18 residues. V gave up 0 bases and J gave up 1 base; unmatched junction bases: 4. Germline assignment: CDR1 SGHTA and CDR2 FQGNSA. The full variable domain, rest sourced from reference TRBV7-2 and TRBJ2-7, is GAGVSQSPSNKVTEKGKDVELRCDPISGHTALYWYRQSLGQGLEFLIYFQGNSAPDKSGLPSDRFSAERTGGSVSTLTIQRTQQEDSAVYLCASSLAGTSGGLSYEQYFGPGTRLTVT.

The genes are TRBV19 and TRBJ2-7, with 8 bases aligning to TRBD2. V lost 4 bases and J lost 0; bases outside the gene matches: 11. The CDR3 runs 17 residues. Germline CDR1 LNHDA, CDR2 SQIVND (reference sequence). The DNA for the CDR3 is TGTGCCAGTAGTACCTCCGGGGGGGGAATCACCTCCTACGAGCAGTACTTC. Its translation: CASSTSGGGITSYEQYF.

The genes are TRBV18 and TRBJ2-5; D may be TRBD1 or TRBD2 (5 bases each). Trimming stripped 3 bases from V and 5 bases from J, with 7 bases between. Germline CDR1 and CDR2: KGHSH and LQKENI. The CDR3 is made up of 12 amino acids. For the CDR3, the DNA is TGTGCCAGCTCACCGGGGGAGGAGACCCAGTACTTC. This gives the protein CASSPGEETQYF.

The chain recombines TRBV7-2 with TRBJ1-3; a weak D match, TRBD1 (6 bases). CDR3 size: 14 residues. The ends were cut back, 5 bases at V and 4 bases at J, with 12 bases in the middle. Germline CDR1 and CDR2: SGHTA and FQGNSA. The CDR3: CASSPSRGGNTIYF. CDR3 nucleotide sequence: TGTGCCAGCAGCCCAAGTAGGGGGGGAAACACCATATATTTT.

V is TRBV6-5 and J is TRBJ2-7; perhaps TRBD1 as D (6 bases). Looked up from germline, CDR1 is MNHEY and CDR2 is SVGAGI. This CDR3 contains 12 residues. Trimming removed 5 bases from V and 6 bases from J, with 11 bases in between. The CDR3 is CASSQSTGEQYF. The DNA of the CDR3 is TGTGCCAGCAGTCAATCGACAGGCGAGCAGTACTTC.

The rearrangement links TRBV7-2 to TRBJ2-5, with D hard to call. Trimming left V 0 bases short and J 3 bases short, with 11 bases between. Germline values: CDR1 SGHTA, CDR2 FQGNSA. The CDR3 has 15 amino acids. The CDR3, as DNA: TGTGCCAGCAGCTTAGCGAGGACGGCCGAAGAGACCCAGTACTTC. Translating gives CASSLARTAEETQYF.

The chain uses TRBV6-5 and TRBJ2-5; TRBD2 aligns across 8 bases. V lost 6 bases to trimming and J lost 5 bases; unmatched junction nucleotides: 2. CDR1 is MNHEY, CDR2 SVGAGI, per germline. The CDR3 runs 12 residues. CDR3 nucleotide sequence: TGTGCCAGCAGCCGCGGGGGGGAGACCCAGTACTTC. It encodes CASSRGGETQYF.

V and J are TRBV6-6 and TRBJ1-5; 7 bases agree with TRBD1. CDR3 size: 15 residues. Germline V gene data show CDR1 as MNHNY and CDR2 as SVGAGI (reference sequence). Unmatched junction bases numbered 8, after V lost 6 bases and J lost 3 bases. This CDR3 is CASRKQGRDNQPQHF. The CDR3 bases are TGTGCCAGCAGAAAACAGGGGAGGGACAATCAGCCCCAGCATTTT.

This clone is termed medium-sized. V is TRBV6-4 and J is TRBJ2-2; D unclear. Trimming pared 0 bases from V and 1 base from J, leaving 6 bases between. The germline gives CDR1 MRHNA, CDR2 SNTAGT. The CDR3 is made up of 15 amino acids. CDR3 loop: CASSDSTENTGELFF. CDR3 in DNA: TGTGCCAGCAGTGACTCGACGGAGAACACCGGGGAGCTGTTTTTT.

CDR3 sequence reads: CASSASGSTDTQYF. CDR3 DNA sequence: TGTGCCAGTAGTGCTAGCGGTTCCACAGATACGCAGTATTTT. This sequence joins TRBV19 and TRBJ2-3; 7 bases fit TRBD2. Per the germline V gene, CDR1 is LNHDA and CDR2 is SQIVND (reference sequence). J lost 2 bases, V lost 5 bases, and 4 bases had no gene match. The CDR3 sequence is 14 residues long.

The gene calls are TRBV7-2 and TRBJ2-1; D not certain. This CDR3 spans 13 amino acids. Trimming stripped 7 bases from V and 4 bases from J, with 11 bases between. CDR1 and CDR2 (germline): SGHTA, FQGNSA. This CDR3 reads CASTPSGYNEQFF. Written as DNA, the CDR3 is TGTGCCAGCACCCCGTCCGGGTACAATGAGCAGTTCTTC.

This sequence joins TRBV2 and TRBJ1-5; no clear D gene. The V and J ends lost 7 bases and 4 bases respectively, with 14 bases between them. The CDR3 has 14 residues. The germline CDR1 and CDR2 sequences are SNHLY and FYNNEI. For the CDR3, the DNA is TGTGCCAGCAAATCATCCCCCGATAATCAGCCCCAGCATTTT. Translated, it gives CASKSSPDNQPQHF.